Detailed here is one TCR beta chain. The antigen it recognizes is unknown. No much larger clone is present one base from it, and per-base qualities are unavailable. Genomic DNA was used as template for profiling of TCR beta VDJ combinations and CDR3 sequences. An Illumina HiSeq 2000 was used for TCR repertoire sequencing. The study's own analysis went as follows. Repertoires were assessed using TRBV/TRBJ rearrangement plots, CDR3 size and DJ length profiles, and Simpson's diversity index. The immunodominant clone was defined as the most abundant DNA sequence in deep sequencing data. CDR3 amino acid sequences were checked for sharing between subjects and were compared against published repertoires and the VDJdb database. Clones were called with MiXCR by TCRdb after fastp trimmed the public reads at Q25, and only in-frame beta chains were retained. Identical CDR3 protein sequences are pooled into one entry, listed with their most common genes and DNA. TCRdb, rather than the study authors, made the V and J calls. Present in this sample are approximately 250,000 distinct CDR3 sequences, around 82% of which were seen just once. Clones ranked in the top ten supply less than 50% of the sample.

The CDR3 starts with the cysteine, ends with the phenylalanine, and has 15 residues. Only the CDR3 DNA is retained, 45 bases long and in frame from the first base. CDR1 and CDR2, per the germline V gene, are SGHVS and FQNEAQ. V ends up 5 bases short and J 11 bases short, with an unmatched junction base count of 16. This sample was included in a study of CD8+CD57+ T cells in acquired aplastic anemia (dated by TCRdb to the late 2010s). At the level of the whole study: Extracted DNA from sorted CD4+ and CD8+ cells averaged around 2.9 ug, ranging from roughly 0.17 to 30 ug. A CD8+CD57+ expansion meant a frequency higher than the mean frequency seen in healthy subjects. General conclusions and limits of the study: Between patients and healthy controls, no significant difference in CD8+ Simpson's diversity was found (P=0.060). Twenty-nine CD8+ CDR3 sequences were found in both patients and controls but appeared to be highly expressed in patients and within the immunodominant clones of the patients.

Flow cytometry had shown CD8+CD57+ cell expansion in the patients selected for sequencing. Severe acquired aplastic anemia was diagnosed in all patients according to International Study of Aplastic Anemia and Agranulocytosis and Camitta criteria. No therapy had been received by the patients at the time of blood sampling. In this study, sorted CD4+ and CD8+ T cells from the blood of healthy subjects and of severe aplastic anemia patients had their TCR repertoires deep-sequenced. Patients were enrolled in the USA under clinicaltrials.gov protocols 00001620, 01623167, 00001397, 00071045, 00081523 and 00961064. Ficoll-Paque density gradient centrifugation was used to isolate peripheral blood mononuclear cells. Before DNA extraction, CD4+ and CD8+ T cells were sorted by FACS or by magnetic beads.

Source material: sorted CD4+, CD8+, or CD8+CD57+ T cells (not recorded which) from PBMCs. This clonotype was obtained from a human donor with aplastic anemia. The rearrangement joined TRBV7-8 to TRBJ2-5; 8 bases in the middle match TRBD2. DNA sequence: TGTGCCAGCAGCCCCATTGACGGGAGGGAGGATACGCAGTACTTC. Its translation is CASSPIDGREDTQYF.